These T cell receptor beta chains were read from a single sample in a study of control samples from healthy donors and cancer patients. Profiling relied on immunoSEQ multiplex PCR, and the TCRdb table lists in-frame clones only, not all of them. The table lists about 69,000 clones, about four fifths of them singletons. The sequenced material came from PBMCs. The source of these receptors is a woman aged 50 to 65 with lung cancer. Each CDR3 is given with its conserved first and last residue. The order of the fields is CDR3 DNA, CDR3 protein, D gene, V gene, clone size, J gene. D genes are given only for firm matches. The size entry is marked missing in some rows and otherwise reads once, few, many or a size class.

cdr3_nt: TGTGCCAGCAGTATGGACAGGATGGCTGAAGCTTTCTTT
cdr3_aa: CASSMDRMAEAFF
d_call: TRBD1
v_call: TRBV6-6
clone_size: .
j_call: TRBJ1-1

cdr3_nt: TGTGCCAGTACCCTAGGACAGGGTAACACCGGGGAGCTGTTTTTT
cdr3_aa: CASTLGQGNTGELFF
d_call: TRBD1
v_call: TRBV19
clone_size: .
j_call: TRBJ2-2

cdr3_nt: TGTGCCAGCAGCAGGGGAGGAAATGAAAAACTGTTTTTT
cdr3_aa: CASSRGGNEKLFF
d_call: .
v_call: TRBV2
clone_size: .
j_call: TRBJ1-4

cdr3_nt: TGTGCCAGCAGTAGAGGTGATCGCGGGGAGCTGTTTTTT
cdr3_aa: CASSRGDRGELFF
d_call: .
v_call: TRBV28
clone_size: once
j_call: TRBJ2-2

cdr3_nt: TGTGCCAGTAGTAAGGACTTACTCGGGAATGAGCAGTTCTTC
cdr3_aa: CASSKDLLGNEQFF
d_call: .
v_call: TRBV19
clone_size: once
j_call: TRBJ2-1

cdr3_nt: TGTGCCACCAGAGGCAACACAGATACGCAGTATTTT
cdr3_aa: CATRGNTDTQYF
d_call: .
v_call: TRBV6-5
clone_size: .
j_call: TRBJ2-3

cdr3_nt: TGTGCCAGCTCACCACAAAATGGCTACACCTTC
cdr3_aa: CASSPQNGYTF
d_call: .
v_call: TRBV18
clone_size: .
j_call: TRBJ1-2

cdr3_nt: TGTGCCATCAGTGAGTCGAGAAAGGAGAACACCATATATTTT
cdr3_aa: CAISESRKENTIYF
d_call: .
v_call: TRBV10-3
clone_size: .
j_call: TRBJ1-3

cdr3_nt: TGTGCCAGCACTCCGGGAGGGACATCATCACCCCTCCACTTT
cdr3_aa: CASTPGGTSSPLHF
d_call: .
v_call: TRBV28
clone_size: .
j_call: TRBJ1-6

cdr3_nt: TGTGCCAGCAGCCCATCGACAGGGGGAGAGACCCAGTACTTC
cdr3_aa: CASSPSTGGETQYF
d_call: TRBD1
v_call: TRBV5-4
clone_size: .
j_call: TRBJ2-5

cdr3_nt: TGTGCCAGCAGTTTCGGACAGGGGAGGGAGACCCAGTACTTC
cdr3_aa: CASSFGQGRETQYF
d_call: TRBD1
v_call: TRBV6-5
clone_size: .
j_call: TRBJ2-5

cdr3_nt: TGCGCCAGCAGCTCTAACCCGGGGAACACCGGGGAGCTGTTTTTT
cdr3_aa: CASSSNPGNTGELFF
d_call: .
v_call: TRBV5-1
clone_size: once
j_call: TRBJ2-2

cdr3_nt: TGTGCCAGCTCGCAAAACAGGGGATACTCTGGAAACACCATATATTTT
cdr3_aa: CASSQNRGYSGNTIYF
d_call: TRBD1
v_call: TRBV18
clone_size: .
j_call: TRBJ1-3

cdr3_nt: TGTGCCAGCAGCTTAGGTACTAGCGGGGGTGGGGGATACGAGCAGTACTTC
cdr3_aa: CASSLGTSGGGGYEQYF
d_call: TRBD2
v_call: TRBV7-2
clone_size: .
j_call: TRBJ2-7

cdr3_nt: TGTGCCAGTAGTATAGTAGGGCTTCAGCCCCAGCATTTT
cdr3_aa: CASSIVGLQPQHF
d_call: .
v_call: TRBV19
clone_size: .
j_call: TRBJ1-5

cdr3_nt: TGTGCCAGCTCAACGGGACAGGGGTTCTATGGCTACACCTTC
cdr3_aa: CASSTGQGFYGYTF
d_call: TRBD1
v_call: TRBV18
clone_size: .
j_call: TRBJ1-2

cdr3_nt: TGTGCCAGCAGCGCGACCTTAGTGGAGCAGTACTTC
cdr3_aa: CASSATLVEQYF
d_call: .
v_call: TRBV7-9
clone_size: few
j_call: TRBJ2-7

cdr3_nt: TGCGCCAGCAGCTTGGATTTAGGGGCGGGAAACACCATATATTTT
cdr3_aa: CASSLDLGAGNTIYF
d_call: .
v_call: TRBV5-1
clone_size: .
j_call: TRBJ1-3